This T cell receptor beta chain was captured in a study of blood T cell repertoires in COVID-19. The protocol was immunoSEQ multiplex PCR, while the TCRdb copy is restricted to in-frame clones and leaves out a portion. The sample lists 170,000 or so clones, around nine tenths seen once, with about 0.6% in the top ten. V trimming: 2 bases; J trimming: 2 bases; junction bases outside the gene matches: 7. The CDR3 has 17 amino acids. Per germline, CDR1 SGHTA and CDR2 FQGTGA. This clonotype was obtained from a man aged 60 to 69 with COVID-19, enrolled during active disease. V and J are TRBV7-3 and TRBJ2-2; TRBD1 matches 8 bases. Sequenced: peripheral blood. The CDR3 nucleotides are TGTGCCAGCAGCTTAGAGGCAGGGGGCGTAAACACCGGGGAGCTGTTTTTT. The encoded protein is CASSLEAGGVNTGELFF.